The sequence of this T cell receptor (beta chain) was determined in a study of regulatory T cells in long-lasting Graves disease. The overall study: Over-5-year antithyroid drug use with positive TSH receptor antibodies defined persistent Graves' disease in the study.

Investigators prepared the TCR beta libraries by applying iRepertoire HTBI primers and Arm-PCR of CDR3 regions. In TCRdb, the multiplex PCR reads were re-called with MiXCR into one record per CDR3 protein. This table has fewer than 600,000 distinct CDR3 sequences, about 20% appearing once. Stated time point: persistent/refractory GD, antithyroid drugs over 5 years with positive TRAb. The TCR library was made from RNA that had been extracted from PBMCs in TRIzol. CDR3 length: 15 residues. V lost 6 bases to trimming and J lost 10 bases; unmatched junction nucleotides: 10. Germline CDR1 reads LGHDT; CDR2 reads YNNKEL (reference sequence).

The input for sequencing was peripheral blood mononuclear cells (PBMCs), taken when the disease was refractory, from a patient treated with antithyroid drugs. V usage is TRBV3-1 and J usage is TRBJ2-6, with 9 bases identical to TRBD1. The TCR was taken from a female donor with Graves disease. The CDR3 coding sequence is TGTGCCAGCAGTCCTCCGGGACAGGGAAGGAACGTCCTGACTTTC. This encodes CASSPPGQGRNVLTF.